This TCR beta chain came from a study of radiotherapy plus CTLA-4 blockade in lung cancer. Study results and caveats: Clones derived from tumor TCRs expanded in blood after radiotherapy plus ipilimumab.

Clones were read by immunoSEQ multiplex PCR, and TCRdb kept only the in-frame ones, dropping some. The data show 65,000 to 85,000 clones, more than 70% seen once. Concerning this clone itself: Its antigen is undetermined.

Trimming cost V 11 bases and J 5 bases; bases outside gene matches: 3. CDR1 MDHEN and CDR2 SYDVKM come from the germline V gene. This CDR3 has 12 amino acids. Here the sequenced sample was peripheral blood, taken from a patient treated with radiotherapy plus ipilimumab. This TCR derives from a human donor with non-small cell lung cancer whose response to radiotherapy plus ipilimumab could not be evaluated. Some clones in this sample may be carry-over from other donors' samples. The V gene is TRBV28, the J gene TRBJ1-5, with 10 bases identical to TRBD1. The chain's CDR3 is CAGQGDHQPQHF. In nucleotides, the CDR3 is TGTGCCGGACAGGGGGATCATCAGCCCCAGCATTTT.